These 30 T cell receptor beta chains came from one sample sequenced in a study of blood T cell repertoires in COVID-19. TCRdb's table, derived via immunoSEQ multiplex PCR, lists solely in-frame clones and lacks some. The table records about 160,000 clones, about 87% of them present only once. The source material was peripheral blood. The receptor source for this set is a woman in her 70s with COVID-19, enrolled during active disease.

This chain's CDR3 is CAWWGGLAALQYF. In DNA, the CDR3 is TGTGCCTGGTGGGGGGGACTAGCGGCGCTGCAGTATTTT. The chain has TRBV30 and TRBJ2-3; TRBD2 agrees at 11 bases. This CDR3 spans 13 amino acids. J was trimmed by 11 bases and V by 5 bases; bases with no gene match: 9. The V gene's germline CDR1 is GTSNPN and CDR2 SVGIG (reference sequence).

This clone was counted a single time. The rearrangement links TRBV4-1 to TRBJ2-3; D may be TRBD2 (6 bases). Germline assignment: CDR1 MGHRA and CDR2 YSYEKL. With 0 bases removed from V and 1 base from J, the gap between germline ends came to 11 bases. The CDR3 sequence is 16 residues long. In DNA, the CDR3 is TGCGCCAGCAGCCAAGATGGCGGGGTAGGCACAGATACGCAGTATTTT. It specifies CASSQDGGVGTDTQYF.

The rearrangement joins TRBV5-1 to TRBJ2-7; 9 bases align to TRBD2. The CDR3 loop spans 15 amino acids. The germline gives CDR1 SGHRS, CDR2 YFSETQ. The J segment lost 3 bases and the V segment lost 6 bases, leaving 10 bases of the junction unmatched. DNA for the CDR3: TGCGCCAGCACACCGGGACTAGCCTCTGGCTACGAGCAGTACTTC. Translation: CASTPGLASGYEQYF.

The V call is TRBV28, the J call TRBJ2-2; perhaps TRBD1 as D (6 bases). CDR3 size: 11 residues. Trimming removed 3 bases from V and 13 bases from J, with 9 bases in between. Germline V gene data show CDR1 as MDHEN and CDR2 as SYDVKM. The CDR3, as DNA: TGTGCCAGCAGTTTTACAGGGAGGCTGTTTTTT. Translation: CASSFTGRLFF.

This chain joins TRBV5-1 and TRBJ1-6; maybe TRBD1 (5 bases). Between the trimmed V and J ends, which lost 0 bases and 7 bases, there was a span of 14 bases. The CDR3 sequence is 16 residues long. CDR1 and CDR2 from the germline V gene are SGHRS and YFSETQ. The CDR3 is CASSLGGENQNSPLHF. The CDR3 region has the DNA TGCGCCAGCAGCTTGGGGGGGGAAAACCAAAATTCACCCCTCCACTTT.

The chain joins TRBV18 to TRBJ2-5, with 10 bases aligning to TRBD1. The CDR3 length is 14 residues. CDR1 KGHSH and CDR2 LQKENI come from the germline V gene. The V and J ends lost 5 bases and 3 bases, in that order; junction bases with no gene match: 3. The CDR3 DNA follows: TGTGCCAGCTCATTGGGGACAGGGGAAGAGACCCAGTACTTC. As protein: CASSLGTGEETQYF.

The DNA of the CDR3 is TGTGCCAGCAGTGAATCAGGGGTCAATCAGCCCCAGCATTTT. Protein product: CASSESGVNQPQHF. The chain combines TRBV6-4 with TRBJ1-5, with D maybe TRBD1 (6 bases). Trimming removed 3 bases at V and 3 bases at J, with 9 bases between. This CDR3 is 14 amino acids long. In germline, CDR1 is MRHNA, CDR2 SNTAGT.

In regard to this clone: Other DNA sequences in this specimen translate into the identical CDR3. The chain links TRBV7-2 to TRBJ2-1; D is possibly TRBD2 (5 bases). CDR1 and CDR2 (germline): SGHTA, FQGNSA. The CDR3 contains 13 residues. Between the trimmed V and J ends, which lost 7 bases and 4 bases, there was a span of 11 bases. CDR3 sequence: CASTASTYNEQFF. CDR3 coding DNA: TGTGCCAGCACGGCTAGCACTTACAATGAGCAGTTCTTC.

The chain carries TRBV2 and TRBJ2-7; TRBD1 might be the D (6 bases). Germline loops: CDR1 SNHLY, CDR2 FYNNEI. The CDR3 has 16 amino acids. Trimming pared 8 bases from V and 3 bases from J, leaving 23 bases between. CDR3 region: CASGQLPPMAGYEQYF. CDR3 DNA: TGTGCCAGCGGACAGCTACCTCCTATGGCCGGCTACGAGCAGTACTTC. Full variable domain (rest looked up from reference TRBV2 and TRBJ2-7): EPEVTQTPSHQVTQMGQEVILRCVPISNHLYFYWYRQILGQKVEFLVSFYNNEISEKSEIFDDQFSVERPDGSNFTLKIRSTKLEDSAMYFCASGQLPPMAGYEQYFGPGTRLTVT.

CDR3 sequence reads: CASNEPGQGFEQYF. The CDR3 DNA follows: TGTGCCAGCAACGAACCGGGACAGGGGTTTGAGCAGTACTTC. The genes are TRBV6-5 and TRBJ2-7, with TRBD1 identical over 10 bases. Germline V CDR1 and CDR2: MNHEY, SVGAGI. This CDR3 has 14 residues. V shed 7 bases and J 7 bases; nucleotides not matched to a gene: 10.

This clone was counted a single time. Germline is not matched at one junction end, which may reflect a read error. The J gene is TRBJ2-5, the V gene TRBV18; tentatively, D is TRBD2 (5 bases). The CDR3 spans 14 residues. The germline V gene has CDR1 KGHSH and CDR2 LQKENI. As DNA, the CDR3 is TGTGCCAGCTCAGCGGTAGCGCCTCAAGAGGCCCAGTACTTC. This gives the protein CASSAVAPQEAQYF. The full variable domain, in which reference TRBV18 and TRBJ2-5 provide the parts outside the CDR3, is NAGVMQNPRHLVRRRGQEARLRCSPMKGHSHVYWYRQLPEEGLKFMVYLQKENIIDESGMPKERFSAEFPKEGPSILRIQQVVRGDSAAYFCASSAVAPQEAQYFGPGTRLLVL.

The chain recombines TRBV19 with TRBJ1-5, with D possibly being TRBD1 (6 bases). The CDR3 spans 17 residues. Deletions cut 5 bases from V and 2 bases from J, with 19 bases between. The germline V gene encodes CDR1 LNHDA and CDR2 SQIVND (reference sequence). The CDR3 spells CASSPYPQGRGNQPQHF. The CDR3 DNA follows: TGTGCCAGTAGTCCGTACCCTCAGGGGCGGGGCAATCAGCCCCAGCATTTT.

The chain has TRBV4-1 and TRBJ2-1; TRBD2 aligns across 10 bases. Germline V gene sequence: CDR1 MGHRA, CDR2 YSYEKL. V shed 1 base, J shed 4 bases, and the junction held 4 bases outside the gene matches. CDR3 length: 16 residues. The CDR3 spells CASSQATSGKYNEQFF. DNA for the CDR3: TGCGCCAGCAGCCAAGCCACTAGCGGGAAGTACAATGAGCAGTTCTTC.

The chain employs TRBV19 and TRBJ2-3, with TRBD2 matching over 8 bases. The CDR3 has 16 residues. The junction had 10 bases not matched to a gene; V was cut back by 7 bases and J by 1 base. Germline V gene sequence: CDR1 LNHDA, CDR2 SQIVND (reference sequence). The CDR3 bases are TGTGCCAGTAACAATCGGGGGGGCCTGGGCACAGATACGCAGTATTTT. Amino acids: CASNNRGGLGTDTQYF. The whole variable domain, remainder taken from reference TRBV19 and TRBJ2-3, is DGGITQSPKYLFRKEGQNVTLSCEQNLNHDAMYWYRQDPGQGLRLIYYSQIVNDFQKGDIAEGYSVSREKKESFPLTVTSAQKNPTAFYLCASNNRGGLGTDTQYFGPGTRLTVL.

This clone was counted a few times. The chain links TRBV24-1 to TRBJ1-1; 7 bases fit TRBD1. The length of the CDR3 is 13 residues. Per germline, CDR1 KGHDR and CDR2 SFDVKD. V dropped 4 bases and J dropped 3; count of bases not matched to a gene: 1. This CDR3 is CATSETGDTEAFF. CDR3 bases: TGTGCCACCAGTGAAACAGGGGACACTGAAGCTTTCTTT.

The V call is TRBV7-9, the J call TRBJ1-2; TRBD1 is a possible D gene (5 bases). CDR1 is SEHNR, CDR2 FQNEAQ, per germline (reference sequence). CDR3 length: 15 residues. V was pared by 5 bases and J by 0 bases, with 13 bases between. The CDR3 DNA is TGTGCCAGCAGCCCAGGCCGGGGGTCTAACTATGGCTACACCTTC. Translation: CASSPGRGSNYGYTF.

The V call is TRBV5-6, the J call TRBJ1-6, with D tentatively TRBD1 (6 bases). Deletions cut 1 base from V and 0 bases from J, with 8 bases between. The length of the CDR3 is 16 residues. From germline, CDR1 is SGHDT and CDR2 YYEEEE. CDR3: CASSLTGTSYNSPLHF. The DNA for the CDR3 is TGTGCCAGCAGCTTGACAGGGACCTCCTATAATTCACCCCTCCACTTT.

The rearrangement uses TRBV14 and TRBJ1-2, with 7 bases matching TRBD1. The CDR3 is made up of 15 amino acids. The V segment lost 1 base and the J segment 7 bases; nucleotides outside the gene matches: 9. Looked up from germline, CDR1 is SGHDN and CDR2 is FVKESK. The CDR3 DNA follows: TGTGCCAGCAGCCAAGCCGGACTACAGGGGCTTGGCTACACCTTC. Protein sequence: CASSQAGLQGLGYTF.

The chain links TRBV7-3 to TRBJ2-1, with 8 positions matching TRBD2. Germline V gene sequence: CDR1 SGHTA, CDR2 FQGTGA. The length of the CDR3 is 15 residues. V shed 0 bases, J shed 4 bases, and the junction held 2 bases outside the gene matches. This CDR3 is CASSLTASGYNEQFF. CDR3 DNA: TGTGCCAGCAGCTTAACGGCTAGCGGGTACAATGAGCAGTTCTTC. The whole variable domain, remainder taken from reference TRBV7-3 and TRBJ2-1, is GAGVSQTPSNKVTEKGKYVELRCDPISGHTALYWYRQSLGQGPEFLIYFQGTGAADDSGLPNDRFFAVRPEGSVSTLKIQRTERGDSAVYLCASSLTASGYNEQFFGPGTRLTVL.

The chain carries TRBV7-9 and TRBJ2-5; 14 bases match TRBD2. Germline V gives CDR1 SEHNR, CDR2 FQNEAQ (reference sequence). V shed 5 bases and J 3 bases; nucleotides not matched to a gene: 8. CDR3 length equals 17 residues. CDR3 sequence reads: CASSNTGTSGGKETQYF. As DNA, the CDR3 is TGTGCCAGCAGCAACACCGGGACTAGCGGGGGAAAAGAGACCCAGTACTTC.

This sequence joins TRBV27 and TRBJ2-4, with a possible D match to TRBD2 (7 bases). Deletions cut 6 bases from V and 4 bases from J, with 16 bases between. There are 15 residues in the CDR3. Per the germline V gene, CDR1 is MNHEY and CDR2 is SMNVEV (reference sequence). The CDR3 here is CASSPGGMGKNIQYF. The CDR3 DNA is TGTGCCAGCAGCCCGGGGGGCATGGGTAAAAACATTCAGTACTTC.

This clone showed up just a few times. V usage is TRBV28 and J usage is TRBJ2-1; 10 bases line up with TRBD1. CDR1 MDHEN and CDR2 SYDVKM come from the germline V gene. V dropped 5 bases and J dropped 8; count of bases not matched to a gene: 9. CDR3 length: 15 residues. In DNA form, the CDR3 reads TGTGCCAGCAGTCGAGCCGGGACAGGGGTTTATGAGCAGTTCTTC. Its translation is CASSRAGTGVYEQFF. Together with reference TRBV28 and TRBJ2-1, the CDR3 gives the full variable domain: DVKVTQSSRYLVKRTGEKVFLECVQDMDHENMFWYRQDPGLGLRLIYFSYDVKMKEKGDIPEGYSVSREKKERFSLILESASTNQTSMYLCASSRAGTGVYEQFFGPGTRLTVL.

Remarks on this clone: The same CDR3 is also encoded by other DNA sequences in this sample. The J gene is TRBJ2-3, the V gene TRBV5-1, with TRBD1 identical over 8 bases. CDR3 length equals 14 residues. Germline V gene data show CDR1 as SGHRS and CDR2 as YFSETQ. Trimming cost V 3 bases and J 3 bases; bases outside gene matches: 3. In nucleotides, the CDR3 is TGCGCCAGCAGCTCCACAGGGGGAACAGATACGCAGTATTTT. Translated: CASSSTGGTDTQYF.

The genes are TRBV4-1 and TRBJ1-5; 7 bases fit TRBD1. The CDR3 totals 15 residues. Germline CDR1 is MGHRA and CDR2 is YSYEKL. The V and J ends lost 0 bases and 5 bases, in that order; junction bases with no gene match: 4. This chain's CDR3 is CASSQEYRGDQPQHF. DNA for the CDR3: TGCGCCAGCAGCCAAGAGTACAGGGGAGATCAGCCCCAGCATTTT.

The genes are TRBV3-1 (or the pseudogene TRBV3-2) and TRBJ1-1; D perhaps matches TRBD1 (5 bases). The germline V and J ends were trimmed by 2 bases and 2 bases, with 9 bases remaining between them. From germline, CDR1 is LGHDT and CDR2 YNNKEL (reference sequence). This CDR3 has 14 amino acids. The CDR3 DNA reads TGTGCCAGCAGCCAATGGGGGGGAAACACTGAAGCTTTCTTT. Protein sequence: CASSQWGGNTEAFF.

This rearrangement joins TRBV19 to TRBJ2-2; no firm D call. This CDR3 spans 13 amino acids. Germline V CDR1 and CDR2: LNHDA, SQIVND (reference sequence). V dropped 6 bases and J dropped 6 bases, with 11 bases sitting between them. The CDR3 spells CASSYAGSGELFF. DNA of the CDR3: TGTGCCAGTAGCTATGCCGGGTCCGGGGAGCTGTTTTTT.

The chain joins TRBV6-5 to TRBJ1-6; TRBD1 matches at 9 bases. From germline, CDR1 is MNHEY and CDR2 SVGAGI. The junction had 6 bases not matched to a gene; V was cut back by 7 bases and J by 5 bases. This CDR3 has 15 amino acids. CDR3 residues: CASTIGQGNNSPLHF. The DNA for the CDR3 is TGTGCCAGCACCATAGGACAGGGGAATAATTCACCCCTCCACTTT.

This clone was counted once. The rearrangement joins TRBV18 to TRBJ1-2; TRBD1 agrees at 7 bases. J lost 4 bases, V lost 3 bases, and 11 bases had no gene match. In germline, CDR1 is KGHSH, CDR2 LQKENI. The CDR3 consists of 16 residues. Written as DNA, the CDR3 is TGTGCCAGCTCACCGCCGACAGGGACTTCTGGCTATGGCTACACCTTC. Protein product: CASSPPTGTSGYGYTF.

V is TRBV10-3 and J is TRBJ1-1; the D is unclear. Germline V gene sequence: CDR1 ENHRY, CDR2 SYGVKD. This CDR3 is built from 15 residues. The germline V and J ends were trimmed by 10 bases and 0 bases, with 18 bases remaining between them. The CDR3 here is CATLAGREMNTEAFF. DNA for the CDR3: TGTGCCACCCTGGCGGGGAGAGAGATGAACACTGAAGCTTTCTTT.

The chain links TRBV18 to TRBJ2-5; 7 bases align to TRBD1. The germline CDR1 and CDR2 sequences are KGHSH and LQKENI. This CDR3 has 13 amino acids. The J segment lost 3 bases and the V segment lost 8 bases, leaving 6 bases of the junction unmatched. CDR3 amino acids: CASTQGREETQYF. In DNA, the CDR3 is TGTGCCAGCACACAGGGGCGCGAAGAGACCCAGTACTTC.